Each of the 11 T cell receptor beta chains below was sequenced from the same sample in a study of shared clonotypes between healthy human individuals. Data came from immunoSEQ multiplex PCR; TCRdb stores just in-frame clones and leaves some out. The sample gives more than 500,000 clones, roughly 95% of which show up once; approximately 0.067% is in the top ten. The sequenced sample consisted of naive CD4+ T cells sorted from blood. Documented subset: CD45RA+ positively selected. These receptors originate from a woman aged 25 to 45 in good health.

CDR3 in DNA: TGTGCCAGCAGCCAAGAATCGCGGCGGGAGGGGTGGAAAAACATTCAGTACTTC. This codes for CASSQESRREGWKNIQYF. The chain links TRBV4-2 to TRBJ2-4, with 9 bases lining up with TRBD2. The V and J ends lost 0 bases and 4 bases, in that order; junction bases with no gene match: 10. CDR3 length: 18 residues. CDR1 LGHNA and CDR2 YNFKEQ come from the germline V gene.

J is TRBJ2-5 and V is TRBV5-1; 14 bases line up with TRBD2. Germline trimming cut 4 bases from V and 4 bases from J; bases unmatched to any gene: 3. The CDR3 covers 15 residues. Germline CDR1 is SGHRS and CDR2 is YFSETQ. This CDR3 is CASSIGLAGGETQYF. For the CDR3, the DNA is TGCGCCAGCAGCATCGGACTAGCGGGAGGAGAGACCCAGTACTTC.

This clone has just one count. V gene TRBV7-9 combines with J gene TRBJ2-5; D not certain. CDR3 length equals 18 residues. Germline V CDR1 and CDR2: SEHNR, FQNEAQ (reference sequence). The ends were cut back, 2 bases at V and 0 bases at J, with 19 bases in the middle. Here the CDR3 DNA reads TGTGCCAGCAGCTTAAGACCGACTGCTAATTCTTACCAAGAGACCCAGTACTTC. It specifies CASSLRPTANSYQETQYF.

V gene TRBV9 combines with J gene TRBJ2-7; 11 bases are a match to TRBD1. With 4 bases clipped from V and 3 bases from J, the junction kept 3 bases outside the gene matches. The CDR3 runs to 14 residues. Per germline, CDR1 SGDLS and CDR2 YYNGEE. CDR3 in amino acids: CASSTGTGGYEQYF. CDR3 nucleotide sequence: TGTGCCAGCAGCACCGGGACAGGGGGCTACGAGCAGTACTTC. The full variable domain, completed using reference TRBV9 and TRBJ2-7, is DSGVTQTPKHLITATGQRVTLRCSPRSGDLSVYWYQQSLDQGLQFLIQYYNGEERAKGNILERFSAQQFPDLHSELNLSSLELGDSALYFCASSTGTGGYEQYFGPGTRLTVT.

The chain combines TRBV7-9 with TRBJ2-2; D call uncertain. This CDR3 has 14 amino acids. CDR1 and CDR2 from the germline V gene are SEHNR and FQNEAQ (reference sequence). The germline V and J ends were trimmed by 7 bases and 2 bases, with 11 bases remaining between them. The CDR3 here is CASTKAINTGELFF. The CDR3 nucleotides are TGTGCCAGCACTAAGGCAATCAACACCGGGGAGCTGTTTTTT. The variable domain in full, completed from reference TRBV7-9 and TRBJ2-2, reads DTGVSQNPRHKITKRGQNVTFRCDPISEHNRLYWYRQTLGQGPEFLTYFQNEAQLEKSRLLSDRFSAERPKGSFSTLEIQRTEQGDSAMYLCASTKAINTGELFFGEGSRLTVL.

Only one count was recorded for this clone. V is TRBV30 and J is TRBJ2-1; 7 nucleotides line up with TRBD2. The CDR3 spans 15 residues. Trimming cost V 1 base and J 4 bases; bases outside gene matches: 7. Germline values: CDR1 GTSNPN, CDR2 SVGIG (reference sequence). CDR3 region: CAWSEGAGLYNEQFF. Here the CDR3 DNA reads TGTGCCTGGAGTGAGGGAGCGGGGCTATACAATGAGCAGTTCTTC.

The chain employs TRBV2 and TRBJ1-3; D not resolved. Per the germline V gene, CDR1 is SNHLY and CDR2 is FYNNEI. The CDR3 covers 13 residues. The V end lost 7 bases, the J end lost 2 bases, and 9 bases lay between the germline ends. CDR3 loop: CASISDPGNTIYF. The CDR3 DNA is TGTGCCAGCATCTCCGACCCTGGAAACACCATATATTTT.

This sequence joins TRBV5-1 and TRBJ2-6; the D gene is possibly TRBD1 (6 bases). V lost 1 base and J 0 bases, leaving 11 bases between the germline ends. The CDR3 contains 17 residues. The V gene's germline CDR1 is SGHRS and CDR2 YFSETQ. The DNA of the CDR3 is TGCGCCAGCAGCTTGTCCCCACAGGGCTCTGGGGCCAACGTCCTGACTTTC. Amino acids: CASSLSPQGSGANVLTF.

The chain employs TRBV7-9 and TRBJ2-7; 9 bases fit TRBD2. There are 15 residues in the CDR3. Germline V gene data show CDR1 as SEHNR and CDR2 as FQNEAQ (reference sequence). Trimming at V came to 5 bases and at J to 6 bases, leaving 11 bases not matched to a gene. The CDR3 DNA is TGTGCCAGCAGCCCGGGAGGAGCGGGAGGAACCGAGCAGTACTTC. Translation: CASSPGGAGGTEQYF.

The chain couples TRBV7-9 to TRBJ2-2; 9 nucleotides align to TRBD1. CDR3 length: 16 amino acids. Germline loops: CDR1 SEHNR, CDR2 FQNEAQ (reference sequence). V lost 5 bases and J lost 3; bases outside the gene matches: 7. The CDR3 coding sequence is TGTGCCAGCAGCACACAGGGGGCGAAGGACACCGGGGAGCTGTTTTTT. This encodes CASSTQGAKDTGELFF.

This CDR3 is CASSVGATESTDTQYF. The CDR3 coding sequence is TGTGCCAGCAGTGTTGGGGCGACGGAAAGCACAGATACGCAGTATTTT. The chain combines TRBV7-2 with TRBJ2-3; weak D call: TRBD1 (5 bases). This CDR3 has 16 amino acids. V lost 6 bases to trimming and J lost 0 bases, with 16 bases between them. Looked up from germline, CDR1 is SGHTA and CDR2 is FQGNSA.